Listed below are T cell receptor beta chains from one sample, sequenced in a study of blood T cell repertoires in COVID-19. Method: immunoSEQ multiplex PCR; TCRdb's copy keeps in-frame clones and lacks some. Of hundreds of thousands of clones listed, 86% are singletons. Source material: peripheral blood. Receptors originate from a woman under 40 with active or convalescent COVID-19. Each CDR3 is given with its conserved first and last residue. D genes are given only for firm matches. The size of a clone is reported for some rows only, either as once, few or many, or as a class for expanded clones.

cdr3_length: 14
v_call: TRBV5-1
j_call: TRBJ2-1
d_call: TRBD1
clone_size: NA
cdr3_nt: TGCGCCAGCAGCACCGGACAGGGGCGTTATGAGCAGTTCTTC
cdr3_aa: CASSTGQGRYEQFF

cdr3_length: 17
v_call: TRBV2
j_call: TRBJ1-5
d_call: NA
clone_size: few
cdr3_nt: TGTGCCAGCAGCCCTCCTTTAACAGGAGCAAGCAATCAGCCCCAGCATTTT
cdr3_aa: CASSPPLTGASNQPQHF

cdr3_length: 14
v_call: TRBV6-6
j_call: TRBJ1-2
d_call: TRBD1
clone_size: NA
cdr3_nt: TGTGCCAGCAGTCCCAGGGGGACCTTCTATGGCTACACCTTC
cdr3_aa: CASSPRGTFYGYTF

cdr3_length: 15
v_call: TRBV5-8
j_call: TRBJ2-1
d_call: TRBD2
clone_size: NA
cdr3_nt: TGTGCCAGCAGCGTTAGCGGGAGTCTTTACAATGAGCAGTTCTTC
cdr3_aa: CASSVSGSLYNEQFF

cdr3_length: 15
v_call: TRBV3-1/TRBV3-2
j_call: TRBJ1-5
d_call: NA
clone_size: few
cdr3_nt: TGTGCCAGCAGCCAAGATACGGGAAGCAATCAGCCCCAGCATTTT
cdr3_aa: CASSQDTGSNQPQHF

cdr3_length: 13
v_call: TRBV6-5
j_call: TRBJ1-5
d_call: TRBD1
clone_size: NA
cdr3_nt: TGTGCCAGCCTAACAGGGGTGGGTCAGCCCCAGCATTTT
cdr3_aa: CASLTGVGQPQHF

cdr3_length: 15
v_call: TRBV6-1
j_call: TRBJ1-1
d_call: NA
clone_size: NA
cdr3_nt: TGTGCCAGCAGTGAATTACCGACACCGAACACTGAAGCTTTCTTT
cdr3_aa: CASSELPTPNTEAFF

cdr3_length: 16
v_call: TRBV5-4
j_call: TRBJ2-1
d_call: TRBD2
clone_size: NA
cdr3_nt: TGTGCCAGCAGCTTGTTTGAACTAGCGGGGGAAGCTGAGCAGTTCTTC
cdr3_aa: CASSLFELAGEAEQFF

cdr3_length: 16
v_call: TRBV6-6
j_call: TRBJ1-5
d_call: TRBD1
clone_size: NA
cdr3_nt: TGTGCCAGCAGTTACACCGGACAGGGGGGGGCTCAGCCCCAGCATTTT
cdr3_aa: CASSYTGQGGAQPQHF

cdr3_length: 11
v_call: TRBV27
j_call: TRBJ2-1
d_call: NA
clone_size: NA
cdr3_nt: TGTGCCAGCAGTCTCCTCAATGAGCAGTTCTTC
cdr3_aa: CASSLLNEQFF

cdr3_length: 15
v_call: TRBV6-5
j_call: TRBJ2-7
d_call: TRBD2
clone_size: NA
cdr3_nt: TGTGCCAGCAGTACTCAACTAGCGGGCTACTACGAGCAGTACTTC
cdr3_aa: CASSTQLAGYYEQYF

cdr3_length: 14
v_call: TRBV6-5
j_call: TRBJ1-6
d_call: NA
clone_size: few
cdr3_nt: TGTGCCAGCAGTTGGGAGGGGAAAGGTTCACCCCTCCACTTT
cdr3_aa: CASSWEGKGSPLHF

cdr3_length: 13
v_call: TRBV28
j_call: TRBJ1-2
d_call: NA
clone_size: NA
cdr3_nt: TGTGCCAGCAGACGGGGGGGGCGTGGTGGCTACACCTTC
cdr3_aa: CASRRGGRGGYTF

cdr3_length: 15
v_call: TRBV3-1/TRBV3-2
j_call: TRBJ2-1
d_call: TRBD2
clone_size: once
cdr3_nt: TGTGCCAGCAGCAAACTAGCGGGGGGGCAAAATGAGCAGTTCTTC
cdr3_aa: CASSKLAGGQNEQFF

cdr3_length: 15
v_call: TRBV18
j_call: TRBJ2-1
d_call: NA
clone_size: NA
cdr3_nt: TGTGCCAGCTCACCCGAGACTAGGTCCTACAATGAGCAGTTCTTC
cdr3_aa: CASSPETRSYNEQFF

cdr3_length: 10
v_call: TRBV5-1
j_call: TRBJ2-7
d_call: NA
clone_size: few
cdr3_nt: TGCGCCAGCAGCCCCCTCCGGCAGTACTTC
cdr3_aa: CASSPLRQYF

cdr3_length: 14
v_call: TRBV5-1
j_call: TRBJ2-7
d_call: NA
clone_size: NA
cdr3_nt: TGCGCCAGCAGGGGTGAGGCTGTCTCCTACGAGCAGTACTTC
cdr3_aa: CASRGEAVSYEQYF

cdr3_length: 17
v_call: TRBV7-2
j_call: TRBJ1-3
d_call: TRBD1
clone_size: NA
cdr3_nt: TGTGCCAGCAGCTCTACCTCTACAGGGGATTCTGGAAACACCATATATTTT
cdr3_aa: CASSSTSTGDSGNTIYF

cdr3_length: 15
v_call: TRBV5-1
j_call: TRBJ2-7
d_call: TRBD1
clone_size: NA
cdr3_nt: TGCGCCAGCAGTCCCGGGACAGGGGGCCCCTACGAGCAGTACTTC
cdr3_aa: CASSPGTGGPYEQYF

cdr3_length: 14
v_call: TRBV10-1
j_call: TRBJ2-7
d_call: TRBD2
clone_size: NA
cdr3_nt: TGCGCCAGCAGCCCGGGACTAGCTTATGCCGAGCAGTACTTC
cdr3_aa: CASSPGLAYAEQYF

cdr3_length: 15
v_call: TRBV11-2
j_call: TRBJ2-1
d_call: NA
clone_size: NA
cdr3_nt: TGTGCCAGCAGCACCACGGGACTTGTAAACAATGAGCAGTTCTTC
cdr3_aa: CASSTTGLVNNEQFF

cdr3_length: 15
v_call: TRBV11-2
j_call: TRBJ2-7
d_call: TRBD1
clone_size: NA
cdr3_nt: TGTGCCAGCAGCTTAGTGGGACAGGGCGTCGAAGAGCAGTACTTC
cdr3_aa: CASSLVGQGVEEQYF

cdr3_length: 14
v_call: TRBV19
j_call: TRBJ2-2
d_call: NA
clone_size: few
cdr3_nt: TGTGCCAGTAGTAAGAGCGGGAACACCGGGGAGCTGTTTTTT
cdr3_aa: CASSKSGNTGELFF

cdr3_length: 16
v_call: TRBV28
j_call: TRBJ2-1
d_call: TRBD2
clone_size: NA
cdr3_nt: TGTGCCAGCAGCCCAGATCCTAGCGGGCTAGCCGATGAGCAGTTCTTC
cdr3_aa: CASSPDPSGLADEQFF

cdr3_length: 13
v_call: TRBV19
j_call: TRBJ1-5
d_call: NA
clone_size: NA
cdr3_nt: TGTGCCAGTACCGAGCCATTGAGGGGGACCCAGCATTTT
cdr3_aa: CASTEPLRGTQHF

cdr3_length: 16
v_call: TRBV3-1/TRBV3-2
j_call: TRBJ1-3
d_call: TRBD1
clone_size: once
cdr3_nt: TGTGCCAGCAGCCAAGGACAGGGCTACTCTGGAAACACCATATATTTT
cdr3_aa: CASSQGQGYSGNTIYF

cdr3_length: 17
v_call: TRBV18
j_call: TRBJ2-7
d_call: NA
clone_size: once
cdr3_nt: TGTGCCAGCTCACCTTCGACCGGGACTGCAAGCTCCTACGAGCAGTACTTC
cdr3_aa: CASSPSTGTASSYEQYF

cdr3_length: 16
v_call: TRBV6-1
j_call: TRBJ1-4
d_call: NA
clone_size: NA
cdr3_nt: TGTGCCAGCAGTGATTGGGGGGGCGGAGGGTTCTCCGGACTGTTTTTT
cdr3_aa: CASSDWGGGGFSGLFF

cdr3_length: 15
v_call: TRBV3-1/TRBV3-2
j_call: TRBJ1-1
d_call: TRBD1
clone_size: once
cdr3_nt: TGTGCCAGCAGCCCGACAGGGGCCTTGAACACTGAAGCTTTCTTT
cdr3_aa: CASSPTGALNTEAFF

cdr3_length: 16
v_call: TRBV5-4
j_call: TRBJ1-1
d_call: TRBD1
clone_size: NA
cdr3_nt: TGTGCCAGCAGCTTATATTCCGGGACAGGGAATTCTGAAGCTTTCTTT
cdr3_aa: CASSLYSGTGNSEAFF

cdr3_length: 14
v_call: TRBV6-1
j_call: TRBJ2-7
d_call: NA
clone_size: NA
cdr3_nt: TGTGCCAGCAGTGATTTACTGGGCCCCTACGAGCAGTACTTC
cdr3_aa: CASSDLLGPYEQYF

cdr3_length: 16
v_call: TRBV7-5
j_call: TRBJ1-1
d_call: NA
clone_size: NA
cdr3_nt: TGTGTCAGAAGCTTAGTCAGGGGAGACAGGGTCACTGAAGCTTTCTTT
cdr3_aa: CVRSLVRGDRVTEAFF

cdr3_length: 16
v_call: TRBV7-8
j_call: TRBJ2-3
d_call: NA
clone_size: NA
cdr3_nt: TGTGCCAGCAGCTTAGGCTGGACTGGAGAGGCAGATACGCAGTATTTT
cdr3_aa: CASSLGWTGEADTQYF

cdr3_length: 17
v_call: TRBV11-2
j_call: TRBJ2-5
d_call: NA
clone_size: NA
cdr3_nt: TGTGCCAGCAGCTCGACCAACTTCTTGACGAGACGGGGGACCCAGTACTTC
cdr3_aa: CASSSTNFLTRRGTQYF

cdr3_length: 15
v_call: TRBV5-6
j_call: TRBJ2-7
d_call: TRBD1
clone_size: NA
cdr3_nt: TGTGCCAGCAGCTTGGGAGGACAGGGGTTCTACGAGCAGTACTTC
cdr3_aa: CASSLGGQGFYEQYF

cdr3_length: 15
v_call: TRBV5-5
j_call: TRBJ2-7
d_call: NA
clone_size: NA
cdr3_nt: TGTGCCAGCAGCTTGGGGCAGGTTAGCTCCTACGAGCAGTACTTC
cdr3_aa: CASSLGQVSSYEQYF

cdr3_length: 14
v_call: TRBV7-7
j_call: TRBJ2-5
d_call: TRBD1
clone_size: NA
cdr3_nt: TGTGCCAGCAGCGCCGGGACAGTACAAGAGACCCAGTACTTC
cdr3_aa: CASSAGTVQETQYF

cdr3_length: 15
v_call: TRBV15
j_call: TRBJ2-7
d_call: NA
clone_size: NA
cdr3_nt: TGTGCCACCAGCCTCGGGACACACCTAACCTACGAGCAGTACTTC
cdr3_aa: CATSLGTHLTYEQYF

cdr3_length: 17
v_call: TRBV18
j_call: TRBJ1-4
d_call: NA
clone_size: few
cdr3_nt: TGTGCCAGCTCACCAATGATGGGAGTTGCAACTAATGAAAAACTGTTTTTT
cdr3_aa: CASSPMMGVATNEKLFF

cdr3_length: 16
v_call: TRBV2
j_call: TRBJ1-5
d_call: NA
clone_size: few
cdr3_nt: TGTGCCAGCACCTCCCTAAGCGGGAGGGGAGGTCAGCCCCAGCATTTT
cdr3_aa: CASTSLSGRGGQPQHF

cdr3_length: 15
v_call: TRBV6-1
j_call: TRBJ1-3
d_call: TRBD1
clone_size: NA
cdr3_nt: TGTGCCAGCAGTGAAGGAGGGACAGGTGGAAACACCATATATTTT
cdr3_aa: CASSEGGTGGNTIYF